These T cell receptor beta chains were read from a single sample in a study of OX40 agonist ivuxolimab in advanced cancers. TCRdb's copy holds only in-frame clones and misses some; the assay was immunoSEQ multiplex PCR. This table holds around 20,000 clones, under 90% found once. Specimen: CD4+ or CD8+ T cells sorted from blood, collected in a trial of the OX40 agonist ivuxolimab. All receptors come from an adult with an advanced solid tumor such as melanoma, head and neck, liver or kidney cancer. The CDR3 runs from the conserved cysteine through the conserved F or W. Each record gives: J gene, CDR3 length, clone size, D gene, V gene, CDR3 DNA, CDR3 protein. A D gene is named only where the DNA matches it firmly. The size field is filled for only some rows; it gives once, few, many or a size class.

J: TRBJ2-7; length: 20; size: -; D: TRBD1; V: TRBV23-1; DNA: TGCGCCAGCAGTCAAATCCCAAGGTCGTTTTCGACAGGGGCTTCCTACGAGCAGTACTTC; CDR3: CASSQIPRSFSTGASYEQYF
J: TRBJ2-5; length: 15; size: -; D: TRBD1; V: TRBV6-5; DNA: TGTGCCAGCAATCCTCCGGGACAGGGAGGGGAGACCCAGTACTTC; CDR3: CASNPPGQGGETQYF
J: TRBJ2-4; length: 15; size: -; D: TRBD2; V: TRBV2; DNA: TGTGCCAGCACCCGGACTAGCGAATACAAAAACATTCAGTACTTC; CDR3: CASTRTSEYKNIQYF
J: TRBJ1-3; length: 15; size: once; D: -; V: TRBV5-1; DNA: TGCGCCAGCAGCTTGGCTCAGAGCTCTGGAAACACCATATATTTT; CDR3: CASSLAQSSGNTIYF
J: TRBJ2-3; length: 13; size: -; D: TRBD2; V: TRBV19; DNA: TGTGCCAGTAGGCGGGGGGGAACAGATACGCAGTATTTT; CDR3: CASRRGGTDTQYF
J: TRBJ2-7; length: 15; size: -; D: -; V: TRBV7-9; DNA: TGTGCCAGCAGCTTAACTCGGACCCCCGGGGCCGAGCAGTACTTC; CDR3: CASSLTRTPGAEQYF
J: TRBJ2-7; length: 15; size: -; D: TRBD2; V: TRBV4-2; DNA: TGTGCCAGCAGCCTGGGACTAGCGGGACCCTACGAGCAGTACTTC; CDR3: CASSLGLAGPYEQYF
J: TRBJ1-6; length: 15; size: large; D: TRBD1; V: TRBV7-9; DNA: TGTGCCAGCAGCTTAGGGACAGGGGAAAATTCACCCCTCCACTTT; CDR3: CASSLGTGENSPLHF
J: TRBJ1-4; length: 18; size: -; D: TRBD1; V: TRBV27; DNA: TGTGCCAGCAGTTTAGGCCGGGACAGGGTGGGAACTAATGAAAAACTGTTTTTT; CDR3: CASSLGRDRVGTNEKLFF
J: TRBJ1-2; length: 14; size: -; D: TRBD1; V: TRBV27; DNA: TGTGCCAGCAGTTTCAGGGGGGATGCCTATGGCTACACCTTC; CDR3: CASSFRGDAYGYTF
J: TRBJ2-2; length: 15; size: -; D: TRBD2; V: TRBV7-3; DNA: TGTGCCAGCAGCATTTCGGGAGGGGTGAGCGGGGAGCTGTTTTTT; CDR3: CASSISGGVSGELFF
J: TRBJ2-1; length: 16; size: -; D: -; V: TRBV5-1; DNA: TGCGCCAGCAGCACCCATCTAGCGCCATCCTACAATGAGCAGTTCTTC; CDR3: CASSTHLAPSYNEQFF
J: TRBJ2-1; length: 14; size: -; D: TRBD1; V: TRBV2; DNA: TGTGCCAGCATGACAGGGTTTTCCTACAATGAGCAGTTCTTC; CDR3: CASMTGFSYNEQFF
J: TRBJ1-1; length: 14; size: -; D: TRBD1; V: TRBV28; DNA: TGTGCCAGCAGTTCTGGGGGACAGAAAATTGAAGCTTTCTTT; CDR3: CASSSGGQKIEAFF
J: TRBJ2-7; length: 14; size: few; D: TRBD2; V: TRBV2; DNA: TGTGCCAGCCACAGCGGGGGTCAGACCTACGAGCAGTACTTC; CDR3: CASHSGGQTYEQYF
J: TRBJ2-1; length: 14; size: -; D: TRBD1; V: TRBV4-1; DNA: TGCGCCAGCAGCCAAACAGGGGGCTACAATGAGCAGTTCTTC; CDR3: CASSQTGGYNEQFF
J: TRBJ2-2; length: 13; size: -; D: -; V: TRBV19; DNA: TGTGCCAGTAGTAAGGGGCCCGAAAGGGAGCTGTTTTTT; CDR3: CASSKGPERELFF
J: TRBJ1-1; length: 16; size: -; D: -; V: TRBV19; DNA: TGTGCCAGTACTTCGTTGTCCCCCCCTCGGAGGAGTGAAGCTTTCTTT; CDR3: CASTSLSPPRRSEAFF
J: TRBJ1-1; length: 14; size: once; D: -; V: TRBV6-1; DNA: TGTGCCAGCAGGTCACTGACAGGGAACACTGAAGCTTTCTTT; CDR3: CASRSLTGNTEAFF
J: TRBJ1-5; length: 14; size: -; D: TRBD1; V: TRBV30; DNA: TGTGCCTGGAGTTTGGACAGGGCGAATCAGCCCCAGCATTTT; CDR3: CAWSLDRANQPQHF
J: TRBJ2-2; length: 14; size: -; D: -; V: TRBV19; DNA: TGTGCCAGTAGAGGGCCAGGACACACCGGGGAGCTGTTTTTT; CDR3: CASRGPGHTGELFF
J: TRBJ1-1; length: 17; size: once; D: -; V: TRBV5-1; DNA: TGCGCCAGCAGCTCTCCCGCCGGACGGAACATGAACACTGAAGCTTTCTTT; CDR3: CASSSPAGRNMNTEAFF
J: TRBJ2-1; length: 12; size: -; D: -; V: TRBV10-1; DNA: TGCGCCAGCAGTGTGGGGGAAAAGGAGCAGTTCTTC; CDR3: CASSVGEKEQFF
J: TRBJ1-1; length: 15; size: few; D: TRBD1; V: TRBV11-1; DNA: TGTGCCAGCAGCTTCGGAGACAGGGGGAACACTGAAGCTTTCTTT; CDR3: CASSFGDRGNTEAFF
J: TRBJ2-2; length: 14; size: -; D: -; V: TRBV14; DNA: TGTGCCAGCAGCCAAAGAACGAACACCGGGGAGCTGTTTTTT; CDR3: CASSQRTNTGELFF
J: TRBJ1-5; length: 15; size: -; D: TRBD1; V: TRBV7-2; DNA: TGTGCCAGCAGCACCCGGACAGGGGGGGATCAGCCCCAGCATTTT; CDR3: CASSTRTGGDQPQHF
J: TRBJ1-4; length: 15; size: -; D: -; V: TRBV19; DNA: TGTGCCAGCTCCCCACAGGGAGCAACTAATGAAAAACTGTTTTTT; CDR3: CASSPQGATNEKLFF
J: TRBJ1-1; length: 14; size: -; D: -; V: TRBV7-2; DNA: TGTGCCAGCAGCTTAGTTTGGATGAACACTGAAGCTTTCTTT; CDR3: CASSLVWMNTEAFF
J: TRBJ1-1; length: 12; size: -; D: -; V: TRBV18; DNA: TGTGCCAGCTCACCACTGAGGACGGAAGCTTTCTTT; CDR3: CASSPLRTEAFF